A single sample is the source of the 3 T cell receptor beta chains below, sequenced in a study of circulating and synovial CD4+ cells in juvenile arthritis. Clones were read by immunoSEQ multiplex PCR, and TCRdb kept only the in-frame ones, dropping some. The table includes about 1,400 clones, 88% detected once. The sequencing sample was made of HLA-DR+ CD4+ T cells from blood. Described subset: circulating pathogenic-like lymphocytes, sorted as HLA-DR+CD14-CD3+CD4+CD25low/- blood T cells. All receptors come from a human donor with juvenile idiopathic arthritis.

The chain combines TRBV27 with TRBJ2-6, with D unclear. Trimming cost V 3 bases and J 2 bases, with 11 bases left between them. CDR1 is MNHEY, CDR2 SMNVEV, per germline (reference sequence). CDR3 size: 16 residues. The CDR3 DNA reads TGTGCCAGCAGTTTGAACAGTGTCACTGGGGCCAACGTCCTGACTTTC. It codes for CASSLNSVTGANVLTF. The whole variable domain, filled in from reference TRBV27 and TRBJ2-6, reads EAQVTQNPRYLITVTGKKLTVTCSQNMNHEYMSWYRQDPGLGLRQIYYSMNVEVTDKGDVPEGYKVSRKEKRNFPLILESPSPNQTSLYFCASSLNSVTGANVLTFGAGSRLTVL.

This chain links TRBV29-1 with TRBJ2-7; the match to TRBD2 covers 9 bases. After removal of 6 bases from V and 0 bases from J, the junction contained 12 bases not matched to a gene. The length of the CDR3 is 16 residues. Germline V gene lookup returns CDR1 SQVTM and CDR2 ANQGSEA. CDR3 region: CSVDLLTSGSSYEQYF. The DNA for the CDR3 is TGCAGCGTCGACCTTTTGACTAGCGGAAGCTCCTACGAGCAGTACTTC.

Remarks on this clone: A read error may produce the germline difference seen at one junction end. The same CDR3 also results from other DNA sequences found in this sample. The chain uses TRBV2 and TRBJ1-5; D is unresolved. CDR1 SNHLY and CDR2 FYNNEI come from the germline V gene. There are 13 residues in the CDR3. CDR3 coding DNA: TGCGCCAGCAGGCCTGAGCGGGATCAGCCCCAGCATTTT. This encodes CASRPERDQPQHF.